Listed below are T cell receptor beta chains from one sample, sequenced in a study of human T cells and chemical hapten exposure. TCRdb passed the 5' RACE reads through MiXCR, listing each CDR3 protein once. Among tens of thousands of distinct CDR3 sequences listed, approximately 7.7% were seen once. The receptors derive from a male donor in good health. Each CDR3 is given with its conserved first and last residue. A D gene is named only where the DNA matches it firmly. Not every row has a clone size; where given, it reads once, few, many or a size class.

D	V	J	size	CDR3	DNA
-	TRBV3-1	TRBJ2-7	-	CASSQDSSSYEQYF	TGTGCCAGCAGCCAAGACAGCAGCTCCTACGAGCAGTACTTC
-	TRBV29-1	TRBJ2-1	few	CSVDEDNYNEQFF	TGCAGCGTTGACGAGGACAACTACAATGAGCAGTTCTTC
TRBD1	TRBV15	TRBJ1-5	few	CATSRGHRGTGFQPQHF	TGTGCCACCAGCAGAGGACACCGCGGGACAGGGTTTCAGCCCCAGCATTTT
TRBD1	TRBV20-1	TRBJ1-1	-	CSAMGGQANTEAFF	TGCAGTGCTATGGGGGGACAGGCGAACACTGAAGCTTTCTTT
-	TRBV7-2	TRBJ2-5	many	CASSPWASETQYF	TGTGCCAGCAGCCCCTGGGCCTCAGAGACCCAGTACTTC
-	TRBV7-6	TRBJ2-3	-	CASSLTRKDTQYF	TGTGCCAGCAGCTTGACTAGAAAAGATACGCAGTATTTT
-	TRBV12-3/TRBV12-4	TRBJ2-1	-	CASSGPGDEQFF	TGTGCCAGCAGTGGCCCAGGGGATGAGCAGTTCTTC
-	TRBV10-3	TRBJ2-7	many	CAISVGNEQYF	TGTGCCATCAGTGTGGGTAACGAGCAGTACTTC
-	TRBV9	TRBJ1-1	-	CASSAGIGTEAFF	TGTGCCAGCAGCGCAGGAATTGGCACTGAAGCTTTCTTT
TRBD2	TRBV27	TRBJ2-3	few	CASSLLRLAGGSNTQYF	TGTGCCAGCAGTTTATTGAGACTAGCGGGGGGGTCAAATACGCAGTATTTT
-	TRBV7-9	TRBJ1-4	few	CASSRGWESGGNNEKLFF	TGTGCCAGCAGCCGGGGATGGGAGTCCGGCGGAAATAATGAAAAACTGTTTTTT
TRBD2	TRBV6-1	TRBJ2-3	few	CASKLAGGDTQYF	TGTGCCAGCAAACTAGCGGGAGGAGATACGCAGTATTTT
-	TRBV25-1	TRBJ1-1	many	CASSGGQYTEAFF	TGTGCCAGCAGTGGAGGACAGTACACTGAAGCTTTCTTT
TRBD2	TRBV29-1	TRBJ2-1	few	CSVEDGRVEQFF	TGCAGCGTTGAAGATGGGAGGGTTGAGCAGTTCTTC
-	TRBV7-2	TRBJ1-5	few	CASSFSYGQPQHF	TGTGCCAGCAGCTTTTCCTACGGACAGCCCCAGCATTTT
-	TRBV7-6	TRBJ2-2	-	CASSFTTGELFF	TGTGCCAGCAGCTTTACCACCGGGGAGCTGTTTTTT
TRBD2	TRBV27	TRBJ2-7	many	CASSLGLAYEQYF	TGTGCCAGCAGCCTAGGACTAGCCTACGAGCAGTACTTC
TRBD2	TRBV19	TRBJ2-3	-	CASSIEKTSGIPDTQYF	TGTGCCAGTAGTATAGAGAAGACTAGCGGCATTCCAGATACGCAGTATTTT
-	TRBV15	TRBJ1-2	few	CATSQRREGTYGYTF	TGTGCCACCAGCCAGAGACGGGAGGGGACCTATGGCTACACCTTC
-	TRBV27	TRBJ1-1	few	CASSFYYRVSPNTEAFF	TGTGCCAGCAGTTTTTATTACAGGGTTTCCCCGAACACTGAAGCTTTCTTT
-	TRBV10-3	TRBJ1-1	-	CAIKEGANTEAFF	TGTGCCATCAAGGAGGGCGCGAACACTGAAGCTTTCTTT
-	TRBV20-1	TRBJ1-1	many	CSAIQANTEAFF	TGCAGTGCTATACAAGCGAACACTGAAGCTTTCTTT
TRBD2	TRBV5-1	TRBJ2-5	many	CASRPGLAGETQYF	TGCGCCAGCAGACCCGGACTAGCGGGGGAGACCCAGTACTTC
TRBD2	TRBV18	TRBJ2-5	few	CASSLPGTSDPFQETQYF	TGTGCCAGCTCACTTCCCGGGACTAGCGACCCATTCCAAGAGACCCAGTACTTC
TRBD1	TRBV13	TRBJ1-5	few	CASSSGTGHQHF	TGTGCCAGCAGCTCCGGGACAGGCCACCAGCATTTT
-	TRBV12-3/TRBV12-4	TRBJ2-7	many	CASSLSGGTYEQYF	TGTGCCAGCAGTTTATCCGGGGGAACCTACGAGCAGTACTTC
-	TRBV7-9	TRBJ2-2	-	CASSLEAGELFF	TGTGCCAGCAGCTTAGAGGCCGGGGAGCTGTTTTTT
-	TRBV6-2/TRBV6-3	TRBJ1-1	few	CASSSRAENTEAFF	TGTGCCAGCAGTTCCCGCGCAGAGAACACTGAAGCTTTCTTT
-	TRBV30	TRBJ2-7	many	CAWGRLGEQYF	TGTGCCTGGGGACGCCTCGGCGAGCAGTACTTC
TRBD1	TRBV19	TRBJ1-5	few	CASHRDRGLSQPQHF	TGTGCCAGCCACCGGGACAGGGGGCTTAGTCAGCCCCAGCATTTT
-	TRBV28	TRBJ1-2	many	CASSLDASYGYTF	TGTGCCAGCAGTTTAGACGCCAGCTATGGCTACACCTTC
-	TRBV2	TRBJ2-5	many	CASFGRNAETQYF	TGTGCCAGCTTCGGACGGAACGCGGAGACCCAGTACTTC
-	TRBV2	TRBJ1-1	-	CASSDARKAFF	TGTGCCAGCAGTGACGCCAGGAAAGCTTTCTTT
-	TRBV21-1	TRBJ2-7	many	CASSEKQGLSSYEQYF	TGTGCCAGCAGCGAAAAACAGGGACTCTCCTCCTACGAGCAGTACTTC
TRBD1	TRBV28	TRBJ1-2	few	CASSLFVRGHYGYTF	TGTGCCAGCAGTTTATTTGTCAGGGGGCACTATGGCTACACCTTC
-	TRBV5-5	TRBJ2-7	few	CASNLRDREQYF	TGTGCCAGCAACTTGCGTGACAGGGAGCAGTACTTC
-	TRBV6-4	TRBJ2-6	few	CASSEVAGFSGANVLTF	TGTGCCAGCAGTGAGGTGGCGGGATTCTCTGGGGCCAACGTCCTGACTTTC
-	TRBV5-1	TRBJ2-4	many	CASSLLEGIAKNIQYF	TGCGCCAGCAGCTTGTTAGAGGGAATAGCCAAAAACATTCAGTACTTC
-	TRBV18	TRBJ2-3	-	CASSPRSTGSTDTQYF	TGTGCCAGCTCACCAAGGTCTACAGGAAGCACAGATACGCAGTATTTT
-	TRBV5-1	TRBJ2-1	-	CASSLEGWLAYEQFF	TGCGCCAGCAGCTTGGAGGGATGGCTAGCATATGAGCAGTTCTTC